This TCR beta chain was profiled in a study of blood T cells in healthy people across ages (dated by TCRdb to between 2015 and 2017). About the study as a whole: Template switching captured roughly one uniquely barcoded TCR beta cDNA molecule per two T cells in model experiments. Using deep sequencing normalized with unique cDNA molecular identifiers, the study measured how TCR beta repertoire diversity changes with age. Four age groups were formed from the donors: young (average approximately 15 years), middle-aged (approximately 41), aged (over 55) and long-lived (roughly 81). Two additional independent replicas of 1 million unique cDNA reads from the same blood draw were analyzed for two donors (one aged 18 to 30 and one aged 80 or older). The full study reports these points: There was a strong correlation between observed TCR beta diversity and the percentage of naive T cells measured by flow cytometry. Since profiling was done on bulk unsorted PBMCs, naive and antigen-experienced compartments could not be conclusively compared. Estimates of total diversity based on one million sequenced T cells were regarded as lower bounds and as underestimates. Donor CMV infection status was unknown, potentially confounding age-related changes in expanded clonotypes. Observed TCR beta diversity per million T cells fell roughly linearly with age, and a significant reduction was already apparent by age about 38. Compared with the aged group, more naive CD4+ T cells, fewer expanded clones and increased TCR diversity were shown by the long-lived group, suggesting age selection.

Systemically healthy Caucasian individuals from Russia, approximately 39 in total and aged about 6 to 90 years, were included as donors. Around 9.9 milliliters of peripheral blood were collected from each donor into EDTA-treated Vacutainer tubes. Ficoll-Paque density-gradient centrifugation was used to isolate PBMCs, with at least 7 million obtained per sample. Trizol reagent was used to extract total RNA from PBMCs, with at least 5 micrograms per sample. The percentages of naive CD45RAhigh/CD27high T cells were determined by flow cytometry on a PBMC aliquot from every donor. The library was produced with 5' RACE. Instrument on record: Illumina HiSeq 2500. A second roughly 6 to 12 cycle PCR used a sample-barcoded 5' primer and a J-beta primer mix. A template-switch 5' adaptor carrying 12 random nucleotides introduced a unique molecular identifier onto each TCR beta cDNA molecule. Each sample yielded at least 3 million CDR3-containing paired-end reads. All of the RNA was converted into first-strand cDNA using the Mint cDNA synthesis kit, with a TRBC-specific oligonucleotide serving as the primer. All cDNA was treated with uracil-DNA glycosylase and then went through a first 18-cycle PCR with the universal primers M1SS and BC2_uni_R. In the source study's methods: Normalization of each sample was performed by random selection of 1 million high-quality reads, each carrying a distinct molecular identifier. Reads sharing molecular identifiers were discarded rather than binned into consensus sequences. MiTCR, with a Q25 quality threshold and the strictest error-elimination algorithm, was used for CDR3 identification, clonotype clustering and error correction. Lower-bound total TCR beta diversity was estimated with a nonparametric unseen species model using Euler transformation. Starting from the raw public reads, TCRdb applied fastp trimming at Q25, assembled clones with MiXCR and retained in-frame beta chains. Each record represents a unique CDR3 protein, reported with the most common genes and DNA among its rows. V and J calls and clone size were set by TCRdb, not the authors. The sample has around 1,000,000 distinct CDR3 sequences on record, under 30% of them singletons. The ten biggest clones cover about 0.8% of the sample.

CDR1 and CDR2 are read off the germline V gene as SQVTM and ANQGSEA. V gives up 3 bases and J gives up 5 bases, and the segment between their germline ends measures 4 bases. From the cysteine through the phenylalanine, the CDR3 covers 10 amino acids. Of all the DNA, just the CDR3 is kept, 30 bases in frame from base 1. About this clonotype itself: Its cognate antigen has yet to be identified. This clone may be a read error of a much larger clone one base away.

This sample also appeared in a second study, on T cells of mothers and their children. From that second study: The donors were nine systemically healthy Caucasian individuals, made up of three mothers and their six children. cDNA synthesis consumed the entire amount of extracted RNA, loaded at approximately 1.4 ug RNA in each 15 ul reaction. In the second PCR, the M1S primer added sample barcodes and 2-4 random nucleotides. Over 10 million TCR beta CDR3 reads came from each mother, compared with approximately 2.8 million reads from each child. In both related and unrelated pairs, thymic selection shapes the output of TCR recombination in a similar way, with inherited differences having only a minor effect. Normalized repertoire overlap in related mother-child pairs was always slightly higher than in unrelated mother-child pairs, but the difference was never significant. No persistent microchimeric T cell clones were detected, at a sensitivity of approximately 90 clones per million clonotypes. In the study, deep NGS was used to compare the TCR beta repertoires of mothers and children, and features distinguishing related mother-child pairs from unrelated individuals were sought. The mean age was around 40 +/- 4 years for the mothers and approximately 11 +/- 4 years for the children. After adapters were ligated using NEBNext reagents, the libraries underwent 100+100 nt paired-end sequencing on an Illumina HiSeq 2000. Mother and child libraries were prepared a month apart and sequenced in separate runs to prevent cross-contamination. Each donor had between 500,000 and 2,000,000 distinct TCR beta clonotypes identified. Naive TCR beta clonotypes were estimated from low-frequency clonotypes matched to each donor's FACS-determined naive share, without sorting.

Sequencing was performed on blood. The chain employs TRBV29-1 and TRBJ2-5, with the D gene not confidently named. The TCR comes from a girl aged 2 to 9 in good health. The DNA reads TGCAGCGTTGATGCGGAGACCCAGTACTTC. It is translated as CSVDAETQYF.